This TCR beta chain was documented in a study of Ad26.COV2.S vaccination and SARS-CoV-2 variants. Background on the study: Within the COV1001 Ad26.COV2.S trial arm, the donor was enrolled. Ad26.COV2.S, an intramuscular injection, was given once or twice 56 days apart.

The repertoire was sequenced with immunoSEQ multiplex PCR; TCRdb's copy has only in-frame clones and lacks some. The data contain a few hundred thousand clones, roughly 90% of them singletons. As for treatment: around 19 received Ad26.COV2.S at low or high dose, single or two shots; several received placebo; per-sample allocation not given. Sampling took place 63 days after the first vaccine or placebo injection. This vaccine is an Ad26 vector that expresses the Wuhan-strain SARS-CoV-2 spike. The receptor was isolated from a person aged 18 to 65 who received the Ad26.COV2.S COVID-19 vaccine or a placebo. Specimen: peripheral blood, collected in a trial of Ad26.COV2.S vaccine versus placebo.

The CDR3 is CASSQTTLTWSSYNSPLHF. The CDR3 bases are TGTGCCAGCAGCCAAACGACTTTGACCTGGAGCTCCTATAATTCACCCCTCCACTTT. The V gene is TRBV3-1 (or the pseudogene TRBV3-2), the J gene TRBJ1-6; D is uncertain. Germline CDR1 and CDR2: LGHDT and YNNKEL (reference sequence). The length of the CDR3 is 19 residues. The V end was cut by 2 bases, the J end by 0 bases, with 17 bases between.